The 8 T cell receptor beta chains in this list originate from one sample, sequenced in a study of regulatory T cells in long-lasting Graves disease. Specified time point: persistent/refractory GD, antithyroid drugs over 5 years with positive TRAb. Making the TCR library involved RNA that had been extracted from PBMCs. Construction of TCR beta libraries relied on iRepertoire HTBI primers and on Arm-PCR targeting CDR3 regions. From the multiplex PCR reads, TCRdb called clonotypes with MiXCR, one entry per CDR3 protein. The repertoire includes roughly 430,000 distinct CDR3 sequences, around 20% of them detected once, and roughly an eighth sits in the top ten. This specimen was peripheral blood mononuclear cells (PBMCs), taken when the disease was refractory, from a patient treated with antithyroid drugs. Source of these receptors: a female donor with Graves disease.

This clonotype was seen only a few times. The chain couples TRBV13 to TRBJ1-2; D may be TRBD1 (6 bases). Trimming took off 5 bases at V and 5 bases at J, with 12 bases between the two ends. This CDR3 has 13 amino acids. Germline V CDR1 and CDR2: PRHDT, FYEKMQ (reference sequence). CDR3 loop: CASSLRQEYGYTF. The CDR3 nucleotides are TGTGCCAGCAGCCTCAGACAGGAATATGGCTACACCTTC.

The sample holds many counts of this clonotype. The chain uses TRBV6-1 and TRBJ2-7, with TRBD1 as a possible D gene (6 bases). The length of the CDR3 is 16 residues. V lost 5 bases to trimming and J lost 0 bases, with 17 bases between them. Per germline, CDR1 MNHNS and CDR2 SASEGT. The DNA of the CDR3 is TGTGCCAGCAGTCTACAAGGGCAGGGGCCCTCCTACGAGCAGTACTTC. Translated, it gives CASSLQGQGPSYEQYF.

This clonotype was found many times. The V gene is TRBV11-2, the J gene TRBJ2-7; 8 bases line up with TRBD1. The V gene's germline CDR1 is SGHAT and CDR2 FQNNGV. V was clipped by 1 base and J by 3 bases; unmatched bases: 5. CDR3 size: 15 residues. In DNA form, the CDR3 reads TGTGCCAGCAGCTTAGGCCTCGGACAGGGCTACGAGCAGTACTTC. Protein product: CASSLGLGQGYEQYF.

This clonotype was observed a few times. CDR3 DNA: TGCGCCAGCAGCTTGGGGGCAGGGAACTCCTACGAGCAGTACTTC. It specifies CASSLGAGNSYEQYF. This chain uses TRBV5-1 with TRBJ2-7, with a weak D call TRBD1 (5 bases). V lost 0 bases and J lost 0, with 10 bases in between. Germline lookup yields CDR1 SGHRS and CDR2 YFSETQ. The CDR3 loop spans 15 amino acids.

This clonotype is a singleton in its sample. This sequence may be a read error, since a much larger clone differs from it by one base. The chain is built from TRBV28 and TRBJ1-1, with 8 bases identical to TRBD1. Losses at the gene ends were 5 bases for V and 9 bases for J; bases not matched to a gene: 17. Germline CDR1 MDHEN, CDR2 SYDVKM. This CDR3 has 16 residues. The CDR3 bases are TGTGCCAGCAGTGATGCCGGGACAGGAGGCTTGCAGAAAGCTTTCTTT. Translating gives CASSDAGTGGLQKAFF.

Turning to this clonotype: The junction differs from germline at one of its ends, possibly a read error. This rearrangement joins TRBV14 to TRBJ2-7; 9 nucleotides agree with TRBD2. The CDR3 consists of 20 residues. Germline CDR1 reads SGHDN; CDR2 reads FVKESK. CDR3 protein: CASSQGPLVAGGPEGYEQYF. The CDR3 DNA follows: TGCGCCAGCAGCCAAGGTCCGTTAGTGGCGGGAGGGCCGGAGGGCTACGAGCAGTACTTC.

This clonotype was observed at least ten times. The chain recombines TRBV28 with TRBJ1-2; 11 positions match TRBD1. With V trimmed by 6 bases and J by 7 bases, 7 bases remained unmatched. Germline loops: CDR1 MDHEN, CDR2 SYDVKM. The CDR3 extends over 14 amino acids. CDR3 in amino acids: CASRTEDRGPGYTF. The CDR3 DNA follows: TGTGCCAGCAGGACCGAGGACAGGGGGCCTGGCTACACCTTC.

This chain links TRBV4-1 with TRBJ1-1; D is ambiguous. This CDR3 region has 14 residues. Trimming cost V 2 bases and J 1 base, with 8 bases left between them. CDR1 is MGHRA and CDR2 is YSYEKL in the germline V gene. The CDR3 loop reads CASSQFEGNTEAFF. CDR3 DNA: TGCGCCAGCAGCCAATTTGAGGGGAACACTGAAGCTTTCTTT.